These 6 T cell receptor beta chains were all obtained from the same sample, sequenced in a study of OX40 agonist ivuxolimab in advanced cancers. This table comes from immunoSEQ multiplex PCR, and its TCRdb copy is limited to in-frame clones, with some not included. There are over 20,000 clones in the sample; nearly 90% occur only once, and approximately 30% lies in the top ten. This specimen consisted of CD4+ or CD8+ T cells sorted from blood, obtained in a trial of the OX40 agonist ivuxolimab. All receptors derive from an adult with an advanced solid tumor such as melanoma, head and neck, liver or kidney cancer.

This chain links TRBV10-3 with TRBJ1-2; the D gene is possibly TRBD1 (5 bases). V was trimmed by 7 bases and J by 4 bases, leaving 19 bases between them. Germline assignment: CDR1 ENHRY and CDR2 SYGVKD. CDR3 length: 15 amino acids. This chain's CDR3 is CAINSQGRTTYGYTF. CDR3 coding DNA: TGTGCCATCAACTCTCAGGGACGTACCACCTATGGCTACACCTTC.

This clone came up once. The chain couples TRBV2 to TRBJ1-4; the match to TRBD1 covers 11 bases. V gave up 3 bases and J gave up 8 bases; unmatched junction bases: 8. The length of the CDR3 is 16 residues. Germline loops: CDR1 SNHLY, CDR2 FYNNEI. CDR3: CASSDFGTGGREKLFF. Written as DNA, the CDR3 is TGTGCCAGCAGTGACTTTGGGACAGGGGGAAGGGAAAAACTGTTTTTT.

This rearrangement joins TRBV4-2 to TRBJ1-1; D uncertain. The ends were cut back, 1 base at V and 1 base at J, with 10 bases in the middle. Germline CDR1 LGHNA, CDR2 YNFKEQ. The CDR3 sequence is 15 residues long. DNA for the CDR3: TGTGCCAGCAGCCAAGTAGGTAGGGCGAACACTGAAGCTTTCTTT. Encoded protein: CASSQVGRANTEAFF.

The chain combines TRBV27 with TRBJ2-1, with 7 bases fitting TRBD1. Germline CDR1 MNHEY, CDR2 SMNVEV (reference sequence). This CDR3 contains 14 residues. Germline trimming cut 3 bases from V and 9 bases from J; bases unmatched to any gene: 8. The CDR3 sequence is CASSFRTGAVEQFF. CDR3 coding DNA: TGTGCCAGCAGTTTCCGAACAGGGGCTGTTGAGCAGTTCTTC.

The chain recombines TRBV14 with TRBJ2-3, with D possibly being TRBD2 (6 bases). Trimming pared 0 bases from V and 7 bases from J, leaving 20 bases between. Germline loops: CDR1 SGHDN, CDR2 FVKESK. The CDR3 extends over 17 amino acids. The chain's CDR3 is CASSQDYLGRGPNTQYF. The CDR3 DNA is TGTGCCAGCAGCCAAGATTACTTAGGGCGGGGACCCAATACGCAGTATTTT.

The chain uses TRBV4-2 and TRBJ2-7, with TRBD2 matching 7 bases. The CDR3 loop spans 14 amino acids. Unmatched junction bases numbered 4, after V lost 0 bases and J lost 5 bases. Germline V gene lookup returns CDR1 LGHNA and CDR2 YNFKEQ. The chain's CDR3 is CASSQEASGNEQYF. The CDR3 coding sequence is TGTGCCAGCAGCCAAGAGGCTAGCGGAAACGAGCAGTACTTC.